Following are 31 T cell receptor beta chains from one sample sequenced in a study of technical replicates of blood from several donors. Clones were sequenced by immunoSEQ multiplex PCR, and TCRdb holds only the in-frame ones, with some missing. Of 74,000 or so clones in the sample, 92% were seen once. Specimen: T cells isolated from PBMCs. The source of these receptors is a human donor in good health.

The rearrangement joins TRBV6-6 to TRBJ1-1; D ambiguous. The CDR3 length is 14 residues. V was pared by 2 bases and J by 1 base, with 8 bases between. Germline-derived CDR1 and CDR2 are MNHNY and SVGAGI (reference sequence). The CDR3 loop reads CASSYLEGNTEAFF. The DNA for the CDR3 is TGTGCCAGCAGTTACCTGGAGGGGAACACTGAAGCTTTCTTT.

Note on this clone: The junction departs from germline at one end; a sequencing error may be responsible. The chain links TRBV16 to TRBJ1-2; D is ambiguous. CDR3 size: 12 residues. Germline values: CDR1 KGHSY, CDR2 FQNENV. CDR3 sequence: CASNQNPGGYTF. The CDR3 region has the DNA TGTGCCAGCAACCAAAACCCGGGAGGCTACACCTTC.

The chain employs TRBV5-8 and TRBJ2-7; D might be TRBD2 (6 bases). V was clipped by 6 bases and J by 1 base, with 11 bases between them. Germline V gives CDR1 SGHTS, CDR2 YDEGEE. CDR3 length equals 13 residues. CDR3 amino acids: CASMGGLSYEQYF. The CDR3 DNA reads as TGTGCCAGCATGGGGGGATTATCCTACGAGCAGTACTTC.

The chain employs TRBV19 and TRBJ2-3, with D unclear. The V end lost 2 bases, the J end lost 2 bases, and 8 bases lay between the germline ends. The CDR3 totals 14 residues. Germline CDR1 LNHDA, CDR2 SQIVND (reference sequence). The CDR3 loop reads CASSIQANTDTQYF. Here the CDR3 DNA reads TGTGCCAGTAGTATACAAGCGAACACAGATACGCAGTATTTT. Drawing the rest from reference TRBV19 and TRBJ2-3, the complete variable domain is DGGITQSPKYLFRKEGQNVTLSCEQNLNHDAMYWYRQDPGQGLRLIYYSQIVNDFQKGDIAEGYSVSREKKESFPLTVTSAQKNPTAFYLCASSIQANTDTQYFGPGTRLTVL.

This sequence joins TRBV2 and TRBJ1-5; TRBD1 might be the D (6 bases). The germline V and J ends were trimmed by 6 bases and 3 bases, with 9 bases remaining between them. The CDR3 covers 13 residues. The germline gives CDR1 SNHLY, CDR2 FYNNEI. CDR3 amino acids: CASSRGTNQPQHF. DNA of the CDR3: TGTGCCAGCAGCAGGGGTACCAATCAGCCCCAGCATTTT. The variable domain in full, completed from reference TRBV2 and TRBJ1-5, reads EPEVTQTPSHQVTQMGQEVILRCVPISNHLYFYWYRQILGQKVEFLVSFYNNEISEKSEIFDDQFSVERPDGSNFTLKIRSTKLEDSAMYFCASSRGTNQPQHFGDGTRLSIL.

The chain joins TRBV7-6 to TRBJ2-2; TRBD2 matches at 8 bases. The CDR3 totals 17 residues. With 1 base clipped from V and 3 bases from J, the junction kept 7 bases outside the gene matches. The germline CDR1 and CDR2 sequences are SGHVS and FNYEAQ. DNA of the CDR3: TGTGCCAGCAGCTTAGACGGTATCGGGAGGGACACCGGGGAGCTGTTTTTT. It is translated as CASSLDGIGRDTGELFF.

The chain combines TRBV28 with TRBJ2-2; D is uncertain. CDR3 size: 13 residues. Trimming left V 11 bases short and J 4 bases short, with 14 bases between. Germline V lookup: CDR1 MDHEN, CDR2 SYDVKM. CDR3 region: CAAPKPGTGELFF. DNA for the CDR3: TGTGCCGCGCCTAAGCCGGGCACCGGGGAGCTGTTTTTT.

This rearrangement joins TRBV5-1 to TRBJ2-7, with a tentative D call TRBD1 (6 bases). The V end lost 0 bases, the J end lost 2 bases, and 12 bases lay between the germline ends. Per germline, CDR1 SGHRS and CDR2 YFSETQ. The CDR3 is made up of 15 amino acids. CDR3 nucleotide sequence: TGCGCCAGCAGCTTGGTAGGACAGAGCACCTACGAGCAGTACTTC. It yields the protein CASSLVGQSTYEQYF.

The rearrangement links TRBV6-5 to TRBJ2-1, with TRBD2 identical over 9 bases. This CDR3 is built from 16 residues. V lost 4 bases and J lost 7; bases outside the gene matches: 11. Germline assignment: CDR1 MNHEY and CDR2 SVGAGI. The CDR3 nucleotides read TGTGCCAGCAGTTCTCCTGTGCGGGAGGGTAGGAATGAGCAGTTCTTC. This translates into CASSSPVREGRNEQFF.

The V call is TRBV6-5, the J call TRBJ2-7; 10 bases are shared with TRBD2. Germline CDR1 and CDR2: MNHEY and SVGAGI. The trim removed 7 bases at V and 5 bases at J, leaving 11 bases unmatched. CDR3 length: 15 residues. CDR3 bases: TGTGCCAGCACCCCCCCACTAGCGGGACCCAACGAGCAGTACTTC. Translated, it gives CASTPPLAGPNEQYF.

The chain couples TRBV4-2 to TRBJ2-4; 7 nucleotides match TRBD1. The CDR3 spans 15 residues. Losses at the gene ends were 1 base for V and 7 bases for J; bases not matched to a gene: 7. Germline CDR1 reads LGHNA; CDR2 reads YNFKEQ. The CDR3 bases are TGTGCCAGCAGCCAAGGGCTGGGGACAGCGAACATTCAGTACTTC. Protein sequence: CASSQGLGTANIQYF.

This chain connects TRBV10-3 to TRBJ2-2; D is possibly TRBD2 (5 bases). The length of the CDR3 is 18 residues. Deletions cut 0 bases from V and 3 bases from J, with 17 bases between. Per the germline V gene, CDR1 is ENHRY and CDR2 is SYGVKD. This CDR3 is CAISESSWGSVYTGELFF. In nucleotides, the CDR3 is TGTGCCATCAGTGAGTCTAGTTGGGGTAGCGTTTACACCGGGGAGCTGTTTTTT.

J is TRBJ1-1 and V is TRBV7-2; D gene uncertain. The V end was cut by 1 base, the J end by 4 bases, with 13 bases between. The CDR3 is 15 amino acids. Germline-derived CDR1 and CDR2 are SGHTA and FQGNSA. The CDR3 DNA is TGTGCCAGCAGCTTAGTTTACGTTGAGGGCACTGAAGCTTTCTTT. Protein product: CASSLVYVEGTEAFF.

The chain combines TRBV5-6 with TRBJ2-7; TRBD2 agrees at 9 bases. This CDR3 is built from 14 residues. J gave up 3 bases and V 3 bases, and 4 bases lay outside the gene matches. Per germline, CDR1 SGHDT and CDR2 YYEEEE. CDR3 coding DNA: TGTGCCAGCAGCTCCAGCGGGAGGATCTACGAGCAGTACTTC. It yields the protein CASSSSGRIYEQYF.

The chain couples TRBV2 to TRBJ2-5, with a possible D match to TRBD1 (5 bases). Per germline, CDR1 SNHLY and CDR2 FYNNEI. Trimming stripped 6 bases from V and 2 bases from J, with 16 bases between. This CDR3 is built from 15 residues. CDR3 residues: CASSLLLRQQETQYF. CDR3 in DNA: TGTGCCAGCAGCCTTTTATTGAGACAGCAAGAGACCCAGTACTTC.

V gene TRBV9 combines with J gene TRBJ2-5, with 9 bases fitting TRBD2. Trimming at V came to 3 bases and at J to 1 base, leaving 7 bases not matched to a gene. CDR1 is SGDLS, CDR2 YYNGEE, per germline. The length of the CDR3 is 16 residues. CDR3 region: CASSDRAGGVQETQYF. The CDR3 nucleotides read TGTGCCAGCAGCGACCGAGCGGGGGGTGTCCAAGAGACCCAGTACTTC.

The chain employs TRBV7-3 and TRBJ1-1; maybe TRBD1 (5 bases). Germline V gene data show CDR1 as SGHTA and CDR2 as FQGTGA. Trimming removed 5 bases at V and 0 bases at J, with 16 bases between. This CDR3 region has 16 residues. CDR3 in amino acids: CASSRMGRGMNTEAFF. The CDR3 DNA sequence: TGTGCCAGCAGCCGGATGGGGCGGGGTATGAACACTGAAGCTTTCTTT. Variable domain in full (rest from reference TRBV7-3 and TRBJ1-1): GAGVSQTPSNKVTEKGKYVELRCDPISGHTALYWYRQSLGQGPEFLIYFQGTGAADDSGLPNDRFFAVRPEGSVSTLKIQRTERGDSAVYLCASSRMGRGMNTEAFFGQGTRLTVV.

This rearrangement joins TRBV30 to TRBJ1-4; D gene uncertain. Germline lookup yields CDR1 GTSNPN and CDR2 SVGIG (reference sequence). The CDR3 sequence is 13 residues long. Trimming pared 2 bases from V and 4 bases from J, leaving 8 bases between. The DNA for the CDR3 is TGTGCCTGGAGTTACCAGGTTAATGAAAAACTGTTTTTT. Translating gives CAWSYQVNEKLFF.

This chain joins TRBV2 and TRBJ1-4, with 9 bases matching TRBD1. CDR3 length equals 14 residues. V dropped 2 bases and J dropped 8; count of bases not matched to a gene: 3. CDR1 is SNHLY, CDR2 FYNNEI, per germline. The CDR3 loop reads CASSERDRDEKLFF. The CDR3 bases are TGTGCCAGCAGTGAAAGGGACAGGGACGAAAAACTGTTTTTT.

This chain joins TRBV18 and TRBJ2-3; the match to TRBD2 covers 11 bases. V lost 3 bases, J lost 6 bases, and 2 bases stayed unmatched. Germline CDR1 KGHSH, CDR2 LQKENI. The length of the CDR3 is 14 residues. Written as DNA, the CDR3 is TGTGCCAGCTCACCTAGCGGGAGGGTTGATACGCAGTATTTT. Translated, it gives CASSPSGRVDTQYF.

The chain links TRBV11-3 to TRBJ2-3, with 10 bases fitting TRBD2. The CDR3 length is 15 residues. V lost 6 bases, J lost 3 bases, and 6 bases stayed unmatched. Germline V gene lookup returns CDR1 SGHNT and CDR2 YENEEA. The CDR3, as DNA: TGTGCCAGCAGTGGGGGACTAGCGATGACAGATACGCAGTATTTT. Its translation is CASSGGLAMTDTQYF.

The chain uses TRBV5-6 and TRBJ1-1, with TRBD1 matching 7 bases. This CDR3 region has 15 residues. With 4 bases clipped from V and 4 bases from J, the junction kept 10 bases outside the gene matches. Germline V lookup: CDR1 SGHDT, CDR2 YYEEEE. The CDR3 coding sequence is TGTGCCAGCAGCCAAGACAGGGTCCCGAGCACTGAAGCTTTCTTT. Encoded protein: CASSQDRVPSTEAFF.

This clone was detected only a few times. This chain uses TRBV7-6 with TRBJ1-1; the match to TRBD1 covers 8 bases. The CDR3 contains 15 residues. In germline, CDR1 is SGHVS, CDR2 FNYEAQ. V lost 3 bases and J lost 4; bases outside the gene matches: 7. The CDR3 DNA sequence: TGTGCCAGCAGCTTGGGGCAGGGGGCGGGCACTGAAGCTTTCTTT. Translated: CASSLGQGAGTEAFF.

The genes are TRBV5-4 and TRBJ2-7, with D perhaps matching TRBD1 (7 bases). Trimming removed 6 bases at V and 2 bases at J, with 15 bases between. Germline V CDR1 and CDR2: SGHNT, YYREEE (reference sequence). CDR3 length: 14 residues. This chain's CDR3 is CASTGGQNPYEQYF. The CDR3 DNA reads TGTGCCAGCACCGGGGGACAGAACCCCTACGAGCAGTACTTC.

The V call is TRBV4-1, the J call TRBJ2-7, with 7 bases lining up with TRBD2. There are 14 residues in the CDR3. CDR1 and CDR2 (germline): MGHRA, YSYEKL. Trimming took 3 bases from V and 5 from J; bases not matched to a gene: 7. CDR3 protein: CASSHSGRINEQYF. The CDR3 DNA reads as TGCGCCAGCAGCCATTCCGGGAGGATAAACGAGCAGTACTTC.

The chain links TRBV7-2 to TRBJ1-1, with D unresolved. Trimming left V 4 bases short and J 0 bases short, with 3 bases between. This CDR3 has 12 residues. Germline V gene data show CDR1 as SGHTA and CDR2 as FQGNSA. The CDR3 coding sequence is TGTGCCAGCAGCTCCATGAACACTGAAGCTTTCTTT. Translation gives CASSSMNTEAFF.

The chain combines TRBV5-8 with TRBJ1-1; D call uncertain. Germline V gives CDR1 SGHTS, CDR2 YDEGEE. V lost 1 base to trimming and J lost 0 bases, with 7 bases between them. The CDR3 covers 14 residues. For the CDR3, the DNA is TGTGCCAGCAGCTTGAAACAGCTGAACACTGAAGCTTTCTTT. Encoded protein: CASSLKQLNTEAFF.

This clone was observed once. The sample holds other DNA sequences that translate to the same CDR3. This chain links TRBV5-1 with TRBJ2-7; 9 bases align to TRBD2. The CDR3 is 14 amino acids. Losses at the gene ends were 2 bases for V and 3 bases for J; bases not matched to a gene: 3. Germline V gene lookup returns CDR1 SGHRS and CDR2 YFSETQ. CDR3 amino acids: CASSLAGGNYEQYF. CDR3 coding DNA: TGCGCCAGCAGCTTAGCGGGAGGTAACTACGAGCAGTACTTC.

The V call is TRBV28, the J call TRBJ1-2, with D unclear. Germline values: CDR1 MDHEN, CDR2 SYDVKM. CDR3 length: 13 amino acids. The V end was cut by 8 bases, the J end by 0 bases, with 10 bases between. Here the CDR3 reads CASEGRANYGYTF. CDR3 DNA: TGTGCCAGCGAGGGAAGAGCTAACTATGGCTACACCTTC.

This clone was seen only a few times. The chain carries TRBV20-1 and TRBJ1-1; D gene ambiguous. The germline V gene encodes CDR1 DFQATT and CDR2 SNEGSKA (reference sequence). V lost 5 bases, J lost 2 bases, and 6 bases lay in between. The CDR3 has 11 amino acids. CDR3 DNA: TGCAGTGCTTCCGTAAACACTGAAGCTTTCTTT. Translating it yields CSASVNTEAFF.

This clone came up a few times. One end of the junction varies from germline; a read error may be responsible. The chain links TRBV29-1 to TRBJ1-1, with D possibly matching TRBD1 (6 bases). The CDR3 has 13 residues. From germline, CDR1 is SQVTM and CDR2 ANQGSEA. In DNA, the CDR3 is TGCAGCGTCGAAGGACAGTGGGGAACTGAAGCTTTCTTT. The encoded protein is CSVEGQWGTEAFF. Based on the CDR3 plus reference TRBV29-1 and TRBJ1-1, the full variable domain is SAVISQKPSRDICQRGTSLTIQCQVDSQVTMMFWYRQQPGQSLTLIATANQGSEATYESGFVIDKFPISRPNLTFSTLTVSNMSPEDSSIYLCSVEGQWGTEAFFGQGTRLTVV.